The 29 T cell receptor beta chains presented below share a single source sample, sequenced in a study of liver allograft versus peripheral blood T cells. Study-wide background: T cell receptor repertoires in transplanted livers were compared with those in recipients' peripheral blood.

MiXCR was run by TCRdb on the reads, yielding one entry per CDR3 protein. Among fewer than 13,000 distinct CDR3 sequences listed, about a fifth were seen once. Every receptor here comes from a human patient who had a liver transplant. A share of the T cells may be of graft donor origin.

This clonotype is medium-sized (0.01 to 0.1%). As DNA, the CDR3 is TGTGCCAGCTCACCGGTTGACCCTGCCGGAGCTTTCTTT. Protein sequence: CASSPVDPAGAFF. The chain couples TRBV18 to TRBJ1-1; D is undetermined. Germline CDR1 KGHSH, CDR2 LQKENI. The V end lost 3 bases, the J end lost 10 bases, and 15 bases lay between the germline ends. The CDR3 spans 13 residues. The entire variable domain, with the rest obtained from reference TRBV18 and TRBJ1-1, is as follows: NAGVMQNPRHLVRRRGQEARLRCSPMKGHSHVYWYRQLPEEGLKFMVYLQKENIIDESGMPKERFSAEFPKEGPSILRIQQVVRGDSAAYFCASSPVDPAGAFFGQGTRLTVV.

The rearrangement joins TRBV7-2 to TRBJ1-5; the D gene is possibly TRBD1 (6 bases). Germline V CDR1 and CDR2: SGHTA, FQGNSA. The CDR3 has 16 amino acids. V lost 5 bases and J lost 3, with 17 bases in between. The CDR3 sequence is CASSPWAGADNQPQHF. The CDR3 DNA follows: TGTGCCAGCAGCCCATGGGCAGGGGCTGACAATCAGCCCCAGCATTTT.

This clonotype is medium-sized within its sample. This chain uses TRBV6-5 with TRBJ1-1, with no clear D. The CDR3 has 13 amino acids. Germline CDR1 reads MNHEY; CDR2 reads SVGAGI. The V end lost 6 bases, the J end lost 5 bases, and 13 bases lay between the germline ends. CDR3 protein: CASRPIRVTEAFF. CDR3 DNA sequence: TGTGCCAGCAGGCCAATTAGGGTTACTGAAGCTTTCTTT.

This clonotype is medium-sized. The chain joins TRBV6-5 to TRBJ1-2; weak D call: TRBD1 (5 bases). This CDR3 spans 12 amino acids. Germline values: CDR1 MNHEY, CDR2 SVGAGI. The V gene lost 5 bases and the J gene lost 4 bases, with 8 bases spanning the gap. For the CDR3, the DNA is TGTGCCAGCAGTGTGGGGGGCTATGGCTACACCTTC. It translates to CASSVGGYGYTF.

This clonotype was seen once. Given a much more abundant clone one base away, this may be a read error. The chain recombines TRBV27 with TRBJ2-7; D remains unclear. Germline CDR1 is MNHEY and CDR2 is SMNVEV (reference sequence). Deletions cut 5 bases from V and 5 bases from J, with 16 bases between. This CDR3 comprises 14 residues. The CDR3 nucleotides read TGTGCCAGCAGTCCCTCCTCAGGATGGCACGAGCAGTACTTC. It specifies CASSPSSGWHEQYF.

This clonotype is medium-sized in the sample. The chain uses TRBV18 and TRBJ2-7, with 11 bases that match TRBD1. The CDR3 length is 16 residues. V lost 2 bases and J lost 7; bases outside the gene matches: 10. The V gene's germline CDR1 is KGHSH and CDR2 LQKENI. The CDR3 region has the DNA TGTGCCAGCTCACCAATCGTTGGGACAGGGGGTCAAGAGCAGTACTTC. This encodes CASSPIVGTGGQEQYF.

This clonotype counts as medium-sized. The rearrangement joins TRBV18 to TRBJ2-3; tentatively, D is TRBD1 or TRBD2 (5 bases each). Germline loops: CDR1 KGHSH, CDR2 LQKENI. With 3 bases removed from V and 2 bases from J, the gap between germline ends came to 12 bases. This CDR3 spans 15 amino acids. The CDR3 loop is CASSPQGTFTDTQYF. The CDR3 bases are TGTGCCAGCTCACCCCAAGGGACCTTCACAGATACGCAGTATTTT.

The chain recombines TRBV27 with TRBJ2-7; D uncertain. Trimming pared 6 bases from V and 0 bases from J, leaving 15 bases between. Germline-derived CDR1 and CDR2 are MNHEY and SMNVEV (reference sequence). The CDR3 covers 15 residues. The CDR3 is CASRPTGLSSYEQYF. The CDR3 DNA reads TGTGCCAGCAGACCAACGGGTCTAAGCTCCTACGAGCAGTACTTC.

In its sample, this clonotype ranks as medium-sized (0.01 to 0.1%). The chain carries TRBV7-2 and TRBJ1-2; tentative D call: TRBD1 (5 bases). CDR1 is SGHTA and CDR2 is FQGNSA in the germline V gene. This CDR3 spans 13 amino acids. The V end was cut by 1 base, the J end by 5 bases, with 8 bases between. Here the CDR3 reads CASSLEGDYGYTF. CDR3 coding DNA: TGTGCCAGCAGCTTAGAAGGGGATTATGGCTACACCTTC.

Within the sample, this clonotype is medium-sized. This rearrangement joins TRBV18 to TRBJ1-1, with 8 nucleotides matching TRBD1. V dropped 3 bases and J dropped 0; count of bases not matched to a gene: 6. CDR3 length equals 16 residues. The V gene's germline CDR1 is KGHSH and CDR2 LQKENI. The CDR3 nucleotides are TGTGCCAGCTCACCTTATGACAGGGGAGTGAACACTGAAGCTTTCTTT. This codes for CASSPYDRGVNTEAFF.

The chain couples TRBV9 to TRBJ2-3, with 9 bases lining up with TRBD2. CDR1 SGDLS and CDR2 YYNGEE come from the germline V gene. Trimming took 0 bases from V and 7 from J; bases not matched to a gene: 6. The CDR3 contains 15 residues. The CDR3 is CASSVAAGGHNTQYF. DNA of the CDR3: TGTGCCAGCAGCGTAGCGGCGGGGGGGCACAATACGCAGTATTTT.

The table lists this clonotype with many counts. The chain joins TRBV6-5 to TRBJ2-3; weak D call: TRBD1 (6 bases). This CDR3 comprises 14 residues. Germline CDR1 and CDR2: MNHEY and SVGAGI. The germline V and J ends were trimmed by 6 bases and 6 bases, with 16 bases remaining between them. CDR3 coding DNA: TGTGCCAGCAGCTCAAGTGGGGGCGGCGATACGCAGTATTTT. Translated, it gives CASSSSGGGDTQYF.

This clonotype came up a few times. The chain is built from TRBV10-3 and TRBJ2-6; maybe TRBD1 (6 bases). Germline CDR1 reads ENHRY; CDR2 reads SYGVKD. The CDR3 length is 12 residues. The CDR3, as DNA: TGTGGGACAGCCTCTGGGGCCAACGTCCTGACTTTC. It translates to CGTASGANVLTF.

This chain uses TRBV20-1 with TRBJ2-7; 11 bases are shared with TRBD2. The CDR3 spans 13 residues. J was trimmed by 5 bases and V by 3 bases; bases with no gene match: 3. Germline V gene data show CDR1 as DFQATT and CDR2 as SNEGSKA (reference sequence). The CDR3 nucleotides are TGCAGTGCTAGTAGCGGGGGGGCCGACGAGCAGTACTTC. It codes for CSASSGGADEQYF.

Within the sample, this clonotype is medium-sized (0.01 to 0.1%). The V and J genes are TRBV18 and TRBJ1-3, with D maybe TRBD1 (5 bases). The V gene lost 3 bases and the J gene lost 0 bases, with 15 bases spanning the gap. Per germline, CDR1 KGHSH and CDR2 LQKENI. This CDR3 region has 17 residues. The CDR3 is CASSPRRGDLSGNTIYF. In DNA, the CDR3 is TGTGCCAGCTCACCTCGAAGGGGCGACCTCTCTGGAAACACCATATATTTT.

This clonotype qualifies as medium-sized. The CDR3 DNA reads TGTGCCAGCTCACCTCGGGAGAACACTGAAGCTTTCTTT. Protein: CASSPRENTEAFF. The rearrangement uses TRBV18 and TRBJ1-1, with unresolved D. Deletions cut 3 bases from V and 1 base from J, with 6 bases between. CDR1 is KGHSH, CDR2 LQKENI, per germline. CDR3 length: 13 amino acids. Supplemented by reference TRBV18 and TRBJ1-1, the full variable domain reads NAGVMQNPRHLVRRRGQEARLRCSPMKGHSHVYWYRQLPEEGLKFMVYLQKENIIDESGMPKERFSAEFPKEGPSILRIQQVVRGDSAAYFCASSPRENTEAFFGQGTRLTVV.

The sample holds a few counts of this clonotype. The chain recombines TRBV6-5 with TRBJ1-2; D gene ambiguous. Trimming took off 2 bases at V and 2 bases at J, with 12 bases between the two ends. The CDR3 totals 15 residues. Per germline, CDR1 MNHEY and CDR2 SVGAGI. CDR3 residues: CASSYGPQENYGYTF. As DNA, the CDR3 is TGTGCCAGCAGTTACGGTCCCCAGGAGAACTATGGCTACACCTTC.

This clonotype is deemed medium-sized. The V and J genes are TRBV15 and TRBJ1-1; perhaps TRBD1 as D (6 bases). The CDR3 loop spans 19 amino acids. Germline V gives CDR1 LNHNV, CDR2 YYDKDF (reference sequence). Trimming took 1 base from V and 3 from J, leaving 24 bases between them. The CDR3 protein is CATSRGGAGPWKGDTEAFF. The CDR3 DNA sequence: TGTGCCACCAGCAGAGGCGGAGCAGGACCCTGGAAGGGGGACACTGAAGCTTTCTTT.

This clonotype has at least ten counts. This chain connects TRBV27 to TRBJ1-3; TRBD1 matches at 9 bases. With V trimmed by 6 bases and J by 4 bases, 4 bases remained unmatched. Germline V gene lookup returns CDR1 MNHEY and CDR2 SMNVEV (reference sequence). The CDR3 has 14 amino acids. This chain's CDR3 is CASRGQGTGNTIYF. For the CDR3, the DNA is TGTGCCAGCAGGGGACAGGGAACGGGAAACACCATATATTTT.

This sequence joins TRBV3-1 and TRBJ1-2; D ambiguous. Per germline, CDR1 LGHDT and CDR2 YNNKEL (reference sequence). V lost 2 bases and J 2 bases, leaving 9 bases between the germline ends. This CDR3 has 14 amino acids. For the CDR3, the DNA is TGTGCCAGCAGCCAATTTAAAGTGAACTATGGCTACACCTTC. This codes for CASSQFKVNYGYTF.

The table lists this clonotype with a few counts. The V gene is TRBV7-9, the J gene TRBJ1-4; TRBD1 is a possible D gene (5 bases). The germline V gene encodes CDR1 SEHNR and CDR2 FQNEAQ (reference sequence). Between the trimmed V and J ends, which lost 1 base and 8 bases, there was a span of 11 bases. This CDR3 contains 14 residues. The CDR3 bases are TGTGCCAGCAGCTTAGGAGGGGCGGGCGAAAAACTGTTTTTT. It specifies CASSLGGAGEKLFF.

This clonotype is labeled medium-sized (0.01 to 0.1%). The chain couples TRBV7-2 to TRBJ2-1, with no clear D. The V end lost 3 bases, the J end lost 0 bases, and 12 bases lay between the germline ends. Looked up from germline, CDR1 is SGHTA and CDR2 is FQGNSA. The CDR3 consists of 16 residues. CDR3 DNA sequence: TGTGCCAGCAGCTTTCAACCACGGAGCTCCTACAATGAGCAGTTCTTC. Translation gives CASSFQPRSSYNEQFF.

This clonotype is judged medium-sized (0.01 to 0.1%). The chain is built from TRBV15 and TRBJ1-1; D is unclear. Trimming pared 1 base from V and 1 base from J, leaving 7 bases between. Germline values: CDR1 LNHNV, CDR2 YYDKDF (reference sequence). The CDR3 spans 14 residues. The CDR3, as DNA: TGTGCCACCAGCAGAGCTTCAGGGAACACTGAAGCTTTCTTT. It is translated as CATSRASGNTEAFF.

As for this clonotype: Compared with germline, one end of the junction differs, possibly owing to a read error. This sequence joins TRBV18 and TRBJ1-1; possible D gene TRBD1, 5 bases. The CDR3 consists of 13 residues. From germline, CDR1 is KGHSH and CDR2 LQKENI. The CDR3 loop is CVSPSGRDTEAFF. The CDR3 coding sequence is TGTGTCAGCCCCTCGGGGCGGGACACTGAAGCTTTCTTT. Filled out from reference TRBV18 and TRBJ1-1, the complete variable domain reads NAGVMQNPRHLVRRRGQEARLRCSPMKGHSHVYWYRQLPEEGLKFMVYLQKENIIDESGMPKERFSAEFPKEGPSILRIQQVVRGDSAAYFCVSPSGRDTEAFFGQGTRLTVV.

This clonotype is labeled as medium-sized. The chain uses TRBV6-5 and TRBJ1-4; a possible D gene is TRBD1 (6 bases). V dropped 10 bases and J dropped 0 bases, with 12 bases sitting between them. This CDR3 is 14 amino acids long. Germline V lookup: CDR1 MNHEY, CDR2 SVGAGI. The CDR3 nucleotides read TGTGCCACCAGGGGAGTTGCAACTAATGAAAAACTGTTTTTT. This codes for CATRGVATNEKLFF.

The CDR3 DNA reads as TGTGCCAGCAGTTTCTGGGGTGACAGTTTTGAAGCTTTCTTT. Translation: CASSFWGDSFEAFF. The chain is built from TRBV28 and TRBJ1-1; perhaps TRBD1 as D (5 bases). Trimming cost V 3 bases and J 7 bases, with 15 bases left between them. Germline CDR1 MDHEN, CDR2 SYDVKM. This CDR3 has 14 residues.

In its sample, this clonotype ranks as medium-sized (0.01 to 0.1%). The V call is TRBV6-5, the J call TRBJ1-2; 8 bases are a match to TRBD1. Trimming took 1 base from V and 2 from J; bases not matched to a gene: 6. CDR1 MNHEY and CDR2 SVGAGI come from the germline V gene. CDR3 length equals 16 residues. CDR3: CASSYLTGQGNYGYTF. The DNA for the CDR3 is TGTGCCAGCAGTTACTTAACCGGACAGGGCAACTATGGCTACACCTTC.

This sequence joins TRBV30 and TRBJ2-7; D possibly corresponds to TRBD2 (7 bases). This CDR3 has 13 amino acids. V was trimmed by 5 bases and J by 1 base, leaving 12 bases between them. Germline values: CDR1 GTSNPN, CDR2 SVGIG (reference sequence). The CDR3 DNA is TGTGCCTGGGGGGGGGGCAAGTCCTACGAGCAGTACTTC. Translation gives CAWGGGKSYEQYF.

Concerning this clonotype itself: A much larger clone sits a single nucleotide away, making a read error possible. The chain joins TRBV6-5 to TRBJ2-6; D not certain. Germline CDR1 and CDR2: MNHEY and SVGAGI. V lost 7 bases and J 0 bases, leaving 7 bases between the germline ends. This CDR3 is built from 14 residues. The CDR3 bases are TGTGCCAGCAATTTAGACTCTGGGGCCAACGTCCTGACTTTC. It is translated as CASNLDSGANVLTF.